These T cell receptor beta chains were read from a single sample in a study of blood T cell repertoires in COVID-19. Here immunoSEQ multiplex PCR was the method, and the copy in TCRdb shows in-frame clones only, minus some. The sample yields under 250,000 clones, around 81% seen once. The specimen was peripheral blood. These receptors were taken from a man in his forties or fifties with active or convalescent COVID-19. Both conserved end residues are part of each CDR3. The order of the fields is V gene, J gene, clone size, D gene, CDR3 DNA, CDR3 protein. D genes are given only for firm matches. Expanded clones get a size class; other rows say once, few or many, or leave the size out.

TRBV5-1	TRBJ1-2	NA	NA	TGCGCCAGCAGCTTGGTTGGGTCTGAGGTACATGGCTACACCTTC	CASSLVGSEVHGYTF
TRBV28	TRBJ1-2	NA	TRBD1	TGTGCCAGCAGCCCGGGACAGGGGTGGGGAGACTATGGCTACACCTTC	CASSPGQGWGDYGYTF
TRBV28	TRBJ2-7	NA	NA	TGTGCCAGCAGGCAACAGGGAAGTGCGCAGTACTTC	CASRQQGSAQYF
TRBV6-5	TRBJ1-6	NA	NA	TGTGCCAGCAGTACGGTCGGGCGGGGAGATTCACCCCTCCACTTT	CASSTVGRGDSPLHF
TRBV7-9	TRBJ1-6	NA	TRBD1	TGTGCCAGCAGCCGAGGACAGGTTAATTCACCCCTCCACTTT	CASSRGQVNSPLHF
TRBV27	TRBJ2-7	NA	NA	TGTGCCAGCAGCTCACTCCTCTACGAGCAGTACTTC	CASSSLLYEQYF
TRBV27	TRBJ2-7	NA	NA	TGTGCCAGCAGTTTCTCCCTAGGAGGCTACGAGCAGTACTTC	CASSFSLGGYEQYF
TRBV6-5	TRBJ1-1	NA	TRBD1	TGTGCCAGCAGTCTCGACAGGGTGGTGACTGAAGCTTTCTTT	CASSLDRVVTEAFF
TRBV18	TRBJ2-7	once	TRBD1	TGTGCCAGCTCACAGGGACAGGTGAGCTCCTACGAGCAGTACTTC	CASSQGQVSSYEQYF
TRBV24-1	TRBJ1-4	NA	TRBD1	TGTGCCACCAGTGATCCCGGGACAGTAGATGAAAAACTGTTTTTT	CATSDPGTVDEKLFF
TRBV12-3/TRBV12-4	TRBJ1-6	NA	NA	TGTGCCAGCAGTTTTACAGAGAACTCACCCCTCCACTTT	CASSFTENSPLHF
TRBV5-1	TRBJ1-3	NA	NA	TGCGCCAGCAGCCTGGGCACTCCCCAGGACACCATATATTTT	CASSLGTPQDTIYF
TRBV9	TRBJ2-2	NA	TRBD1	TGTGCCAGCAGCCTGGACAGGACCAACACCGGGGAGCTGTTTTTT	CASSLDRTNTGELFF
TRBV2	TRBJ2-2	NA	TRBD1	TGTGCCAGCAGTCAATCAACAGGGGTCGGGGAGCTGTTTTTT	CASSQSTGVGELFF
TRBV9	TRBJ2-1	NA	TRBD2	TGTGCCAGCAGCGCGAGCGGGGGACCCTACAATGAGCAGTTCTTC	CASSASGGPYNEQFF
TRBV5-4	TRBJ1-2	once	NA	TGTGCCAGCAGCCCCGGTCAAGACTATGGCTACACCTTC	CASSPGQDYGYTF
TRBV6-6	TRBJ1-1	NA	NA	TGTGCCAGCAGACGAGGTGACAGGCCCCCTATGAACACTGAAGCTTTCTTT	CASRRGDRPPMNTEAFF
TRBV29-1	TRBJ1-1	few	NA	TGCAGCGTTGAGTCCAGAATATTAACTGAAGCTTTCTTT	CSVESRILTEAFF
TRBV9	TRBJ2-2	NA	NA	TGTGCCAGCAGCGCCCTACAGAGCGGGGAGCTGTTTTTT	CASSALQSGELFF
TRBV5-1	TRBJ1-6	NA	TRBD1	TGCGCCAGCAGCCCAGGGGGCGGGTCACCCCTCCACTTT	CASSPGGGSPLHF
TRBV4-1	TRBJ2-5	NA	NA	TGCGCCAGCAGCCAAGATCGGGGGGCGGGTTCCGGGGAGACCCAGTACTTC	CASSQDRGAGSGETQYF
TRBV6-5	TRBJ2-3	once	NA	TGTGCCAGCAGCCGGACTGCTTCCTTCACAGATACGCAGTATTTT	CASSRTASFTDTQYF
TRBV29-1	TRBJ1-2	NA	NA	TGCAGCGTTGAAAAACAGGGAGAGAACTATGGCTACACCTTC	CSVEKQGENYGYTF
TRBV30	TRBJ1-2	NA	TRBD1	TGTGCCTGGAACAGCCCTGGAGGGACAGGGGAGTATGGCTACACCTTC	CAWNSPGGTGEYGYTF
TRBV19	TRBJ2-1	NA	NA	TGTGCCAGTATTGAGGGCAATGAGCAGTTCTTC	CASIEGNEQFF
TRBV5-1	TRBJ1-3	NA	NA	TGCGCCAGCAGCTTGGGCCCGACAGGATCTGGAAACACCATATATTTT	CASSLGPTGSGNTIYF
TRBV30	TRBJ2-3	NA	NA	TGTGCCTGGAGTGTAGGGGCCACTCCTGTCACAGATACGCAGTATTTT	CAWSVGATPVTDTQYF
TRBV3-1/TRBV3-2	TRBJ2-1	NA	TRBD2	TGTGCCAGCAGGAGCGGGGGGGCTTTCAATGAGCAGTTCTTC	CASRSGGAFNEQFF
TRBV5-1	TRBJ2-7	NA	TRBD2	TGCGCCAGCAGCTTGGACCTAGCGGGGGGTTCCTACGAGCAGTACTTC	CASSLDLAGGSYEQYF
TRBV5-1	TRBJ2-7	NA	NA	TGCGCCAGCAGCAGTGACCTCCAGGCCTACGAGCAGTACTTC	CASSSDLQAYEQYF
TRBV30	TRBJ2-7	few	TRBD2	TGTGCCTGGACCCCGACTAGCGGTAATTACTACGAGCAGTACTTC	CAWTPTSGNYYEQYF
TRBV6-5	TRBJ2-7	NA	NA	TGTGCCAGCAGTAGTCCGGGACACCTGTACGAGCAGTACTTC	CASSSPGHLYEQYF
TRBV4-1	TRBJ1-2	NA	NA	TGCGCCAGCAGCCAGGCGGAGGGGCCCTATGGCTACACCTTC	CASSQAEGPYGYTF
TRBV5-6	TRBJ1-2	NA	NA	TGTGCCAGCAGCTTGGTTCCCCAGGGTCTTAACTATGGCTACACCTTC	CASSLVPQGLNYGYTF
TRBV19	TRBJ1-6	NA	TRBD1	TGTGCCAGTTCCTCGGACAGGGGCGATTCACCCCTCCACTTT	CASSSDRGDSPLHF
TRBV4-1	TRBJ1-5	NA	NA	TGCGCCAGCAGCCAATACTCCAATCAGCCCCAGCATTTT	CASSQYSNQPQHF
TRBV21-1	TRBJ1-2	NA	NA	TGTGCCAGCAGCCTCACCGGGACAGAAAACTATGGCTACACCTTC	CASSLTGTENYGYTF
TRBV5-5	TRBJ2-3	NA	TRBD1	TGTGCCAGCAGCTCTAGACAGGGTGGAGATACGCAGTATTTT	CASSSRQGGDTQYF
TRBV5-8	TRBJ1-5	NA	NA	TGTGCCAGCAGCTTGGCCGCTGGGGCGCGGGGTAATCGGCCCCAGCATTTT	CASSLAAGARGNRPQHF
TRBV12-5	TRBJ1-1	NA	TRBD1	TGTGCTAGTGGCCGCGGACAGGGGTTGAACACTGAAGCTTTCTTT	CASGRGQGLNTEAFF
TRBV27	TRBJ2-2	NA	TRBD2	TGTGCCAGCAGCCCAAGACTAGCGGGGGGGCGCACCGGGGAGCTGTTTTTT	CASSPRLAGGRTGELFF
TRBV19	TRBJ2-7	NA	NA	TGTGCCAGTAGTATTAGCTTGTCCGCAGGGCCCTTGTTC	CASSISLSAGPLF
TRBV18	TRBJ2-7	NA	NA	TGTGCCAGCTCGTCGCTGACAGGCTCCTACGAGCAGTACTTC	CASSSLTGSYEQYF
TRBV10-3	TRBJ1-2	NA	NA	TGTGCCATCAGTGATACGACAGATACTAACTATGGCTACACCTTC	CAISDTTDTNYGYTF
TRBV7-8	TRBJ1-1	NA	NA	TGTGCCAGCAGCTTAGAGGAGGAGATGAACACTGAAGCTTTCTTT	CASSLEEEMNTEAFF
TRBV7-2	TRBJ1-2	NA	TRBD1	TGTGCCAGCAGCTCCTCCCCGACAGGGAATATTGGCTACACCTTC	CASSSSPTGNIGYTF
TRBV19	TRBJ1-1	NA	NA	TGTGCCAGTAGTCCTTCTCGGAGAAACACTGAAGCTTTCTTT	CASSPSRRNTEAFF
TRBV7-8	TRBJ1-1	NA	NA	TGTGCCAGCAGTTCCTCGGCAGGGGACTTT	CASSSSAGDF
TRBV3-1/TRBV3-2	TRBJ2-7	few	NA	TGTGCCAGCAGCCTATCGGCAGGGTCACGGACCTACGAGCAGTACTTC	CASSLSAGSRTYEQYF
TRBV5-1	TRBJ1-1	once	TRBD1	TGCGCCAGCAGCCCTGGACAGGGGGGAAACACTGAAGCTTTCTTT	CASSPGQGGNTEAFF
TRBV5-8	TRBJ1-1	NA	TRBD1	TGTGCCAGCAGCCGCACAGGGGGAATGAACACTGAAGCTTTCTTT	CASSRTGGMNTEAFF
TRBV30	TRBJ2-4	NA	NA	TGTGCCTGGAGCACAGGGGCCAAAAACATTCAGTACTTC	CAWSTGAKNIQYF
TRBV4-2	TRBJ2-1	NA	NA	TGTGCCAGCAGCCAAGTTTTGGTGAGTGAGCAGTTCTTC	CASSQVLVSEQFF
TRBV11-2	TRBJ2-5	NA	TRBD2	TGTGCCAGCAGCTTTGGGACTAGCGGGGGGGCCTGGGAGACCCAGTACTTC	CASSFGTSGGAWETQYF
TRBV28	TRBJ1-6	NA	NA	TGTGCCAGCCATTCAGTGGGAGGGTCTGGTTCACCCCTCCACTTT	CASHSVGGSGSPLHF